This TCR beta chain stems from a study of blood T cell repertoires in COVID-19. Study summary: The samples span acute and convalescent COVID-19 from the United States, Italy and Spain.

Profiled with immunoSEQ multiplex PCR; TCRdb holds only in-frame clones, not every one. Of over 150,000 clones in the sample, 88% were seen once. V gave up 3 bases and J gave up 0 bases; unmatched junction bases: 10. CDR3 length: 17 amino acids. Residents of 24 US areas, aged about 18 to 95 years, made up the participants. Assignments of participants to cohorts depended upon their own reported clinical history. Symptom resolution, clearance, or two negative PCRs marked the recovered donors of Cohort 3. The chain recombines TRBV5-7 with TRBJ1-1; 8 bases match TRBD1. TRBV5-7 is classed as an ORF, of uncertain function. Sequencing was performed on PBMCs or T cells enriched from blood (not recorded which). The TCR was taken from a woman younger than 30 who had recovered from COVID-19. The CDR3 DNA sequence: TGTGCCAGCAGCTACCTACGGACAGGGCAATTGAACACTGAAGCTTTCTTT. It yields the protein CASSYLRTGQLNTEAFF.